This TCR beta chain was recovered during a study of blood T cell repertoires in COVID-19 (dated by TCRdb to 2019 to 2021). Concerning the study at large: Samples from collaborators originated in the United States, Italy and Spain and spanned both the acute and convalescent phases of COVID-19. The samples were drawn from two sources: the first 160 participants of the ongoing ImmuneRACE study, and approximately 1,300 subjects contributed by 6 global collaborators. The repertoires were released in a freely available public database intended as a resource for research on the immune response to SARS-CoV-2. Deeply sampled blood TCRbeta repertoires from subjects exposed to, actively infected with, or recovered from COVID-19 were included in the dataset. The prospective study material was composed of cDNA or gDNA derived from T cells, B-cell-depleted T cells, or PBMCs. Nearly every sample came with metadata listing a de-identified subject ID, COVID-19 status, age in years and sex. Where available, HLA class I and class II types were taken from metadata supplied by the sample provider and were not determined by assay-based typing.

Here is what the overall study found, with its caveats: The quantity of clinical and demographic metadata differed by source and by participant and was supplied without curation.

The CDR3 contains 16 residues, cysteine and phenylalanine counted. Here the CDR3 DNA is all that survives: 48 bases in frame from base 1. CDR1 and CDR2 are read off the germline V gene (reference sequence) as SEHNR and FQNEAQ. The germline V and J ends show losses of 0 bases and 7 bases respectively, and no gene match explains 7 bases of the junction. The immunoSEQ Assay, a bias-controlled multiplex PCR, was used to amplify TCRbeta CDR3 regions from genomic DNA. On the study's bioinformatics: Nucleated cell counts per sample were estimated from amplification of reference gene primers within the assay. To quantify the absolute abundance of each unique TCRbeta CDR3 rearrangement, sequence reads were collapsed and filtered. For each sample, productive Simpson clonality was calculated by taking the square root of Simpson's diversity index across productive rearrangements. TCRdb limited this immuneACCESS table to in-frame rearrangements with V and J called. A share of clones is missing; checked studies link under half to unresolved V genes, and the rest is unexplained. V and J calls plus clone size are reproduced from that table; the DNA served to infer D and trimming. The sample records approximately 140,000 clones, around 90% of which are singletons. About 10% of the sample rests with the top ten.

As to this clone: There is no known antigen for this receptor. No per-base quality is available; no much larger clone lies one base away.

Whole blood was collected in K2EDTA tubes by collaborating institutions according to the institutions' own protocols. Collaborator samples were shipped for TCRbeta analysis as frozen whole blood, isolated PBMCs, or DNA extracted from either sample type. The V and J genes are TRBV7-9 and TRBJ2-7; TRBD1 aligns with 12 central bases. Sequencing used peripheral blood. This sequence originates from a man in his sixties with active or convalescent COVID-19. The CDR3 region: CASSLASGQGAREQYF. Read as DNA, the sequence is TGTGCCAGCAGCTTAGCGTCGGGACAGGGGGCCCGGGAGCAGTACTTC.